This TCR beta chain derives from a study of T-cell memory formation after mild COVID-19. There are 17 residues in the CDR3. Each CDR3 protein is one row after TCRdb ran MiXCR on the 5' RACE reads. The sample has fewer than 600,000 distinct CDR3 sequences, less than 25% seen once. On this clonotype: Its antigen is not known.

Notes on the study in general: Confirmation was lacking for SARS-CoV-2 specificity of second-wave clones that peaked on day 37.

Source material: PBMCs or a T cell subset sorted from them (not recorded which). The chain uses TRBV21-1 and TRBJ1-5; TRBD1 is the table's D call and was not checked against the DNA. TRBV21-1 is flagged as a pseudogene. The sequence was obtained from an adult woman who had mild COVID-19 (a few samples of this study predate the infection). Cell type and time point are not known. CDR3 residues: CASSKEGGQGGDQPQHF. The CDR3 DNA sequence: TGTGCCAGCAGCAAAGAGGGGGGACAGGGTGGCGATCAGCCCCAGCATTTT.